Listed here are 32 T cell receptor beta chains from one sample, sequenced in a study of T cells in localized non-small cell lung cancer. This table comes from immunoSEQ multiplex PCR, and its TCRdb copy is limited to in-frame clones, with some not included. The top ten clones hold approximately 20% of a sample with approximately 12,000 clones, around four fifths of them seen once. The input for sequencing was peripheral blood, taken before any cancer treatment. The receptors derive from a male donor aged 60 or over with stage I lung adenocarcinoma.

The sample holds a few counts of this clone. V usage is TRBV18 and J usage is TRBJ1-4; 9 bases map to TRBD1. Germline assignment: CDR1 KGHSH and CDR2 LQKENI. The CDR3 is 15 amino acids. With 3 bases clipped from V and 8 bases from J, the junction kept 7 bases outside the gene matches. CDR3 protein: CASSPIPGTGEKLFF. The CDR3 DNA is TGTGCCAGCTCACCGATTCCCGGGACAGGGGAAAAACTGTTTTTT.

This rearrangement joins TRBV5-8 to TRBJ2-7, with D unresolved. The CDR3 runs 13 residues. The germline gives CDR1 SGHTS, CDR2 YDEGEE. The germline V and J ends were trimmed by 5 bases and 4 bases, with 13 bases remaining between them. The CDR3 spells CASSFVKLYEQYF. The CDR3 nucleotides are TGTGCCAGCAGTTTCGTAAAGCTATACGAGCAGTACTTC.

The J gene is TRBJ1-5, the V gene TRBV28; D is undetermined. From germline, CDR1 is MDHEN and CDR2 SYDVKM. The CDR3 runs to 14 residues. Trimming left V 6 bases short and J 3 bases short, with 12 bases between. The CDR3 region is CASSTHRDNQPQHF. The CDR3 nucleotides read TGTGCCAGCAGCACCCACAGAGACAATCAGCCCCAGCATTTT.

The chain is built from TRBV6-1 and TRBJ2-3; TRBD2 agrees at 11 bases. V was clipped by 6 bases and J by 5 bases; unmatched bases: 7. The germline V gene has CDR1 MNHNS and CDR2 SASEGT. This CDR3 contains 15 residues. The CDR3 is CASSLSTSGRDTQYF. The CDR3, as DNA: TGTGCCAGCAGCCTTTCCACTAGCGGGAGAGATACGCAGTATTTT.

The CDR3 is CASSFGWGAGEQYF. The CDR3, as DNA: TGTGCCAGCAGCTTCGGATGGGGGGCCGGCGAGCAGTACTTC. The chain recombines TRBV11-2 with TRBJ2-7; D may match TRBD1 or TRBD2 (6 bases each). V was clipped by 3 bases and J by 6 bases, with 15 bases between them. Germline CDR1 is SGHAT and CDR2 is FQNNGV. The CDR3 has 14 residues. Variable domain in full (rest from reference TRBV11-2 and TRBJ2-7): EAGVAQSPRYKIIEKRQSVAFWCNPISGHATLYWYQQILGQGPKLLIQFQNNGVVDDSQLPKDRFSAERLKGVDSTLKIQPAKLEDSAVYLCASSFGWGAGEQYFGPGTRLTVT.

The V gene is TRBV5-1, the J gene TRBJ1-6, with 7 bases lining up with TRBD1. The CDR3 loop spans 16 amino acids. After removal of 0 bases from V and 10 bases from J, the junction contained 10 bases not matched to a gene. CDR1 SGHRS and CDR2 YFSETQ come from the germline V gene. CDR3 DNA sequence: TGCGCCAGCAGCTTGGGCGATACAGGGGCGAAATCACCCCTCCACTTT. Translation gives CASSLGDTGAKSPLHF.

V gene TRBV20-1 combines with J gene TRBJ1-5; the D is unclear. There are 10 residues in the CDR3. Germline V gene lookup returns CDR1 DFQATT and CDR2 SNEGSKA (reference sequence). V lost 0 bases and J lost 9, with 3 bases in between. CDR3 residues: CSARDLPQHF. The CDR3 DNA follows: TGCAGTGCTAGAGATCTGCCCCAGCATTTT.

The CDR3 DNA is TGTGCCAGCAGAGGGACAACAACTAATGAAAAACTGTTTTTT. Its translation: CASRGTTTNEKLFF. The rearrangement joins TRBV2 to TRBJ1-4; weak D call: TRBD1 (6 bases). The CDR3 sequence is 14 residues long. V lost 6 bases and J 0 bases, leaving 8 bases between the germline ends. CDR1 and CDR2 from the germline V gene are SNHLY and FYNNEI.

J is TRBJ2-1 and V is TRBV5-4; 7 nucleotides match TRBD1. The CDR3 totals 17 residues. V was pared by 3 bases and J by 0 bases, with 9 bases of the junction left unmatched. CDR1 is SGHNT and CDR2 is YYREEE in the germline V gene (reference sequence). CDR3 sequence (DNA): TGTGCCAGCAGCTCATCGACAGGGATTAGCTCCTACAATGAGCAGTTCTTC. Amino acid sequence: CASSSSTGISSYNEQFF.

The V gene is TRBV4-1, the J gene TRBJ2-5; 9 bases line up with TRBD2. Losses at the gene ends were 4 bases for V and 0 bases for J; bases not matched to a gene: 6. The germline CDR1 and CDR2 sequences are MGHRA and YSYEKL. The CDR3 spans 16 residues. The CDR3 DNA reads as TGCGCCAGCAGCCTTCGAGGACTAGCGAACCAAGAGACCCAGTACTTC. Its protein product is CASSLRGLANQETQYF.

The chain joins TRBV29-1 to TRBJ1-2; 8 bases align to TRBD1. Germline CDR1 is SQVTM and CDR2 is ANQGSEA. This CDR3 has 13 residues. The ends lost 5 bases at V and 5 bases at J; junction bases unmatched: 7. CDR3 sequence reads: CSVTTGGGYGYTF. The CDR3 DNA is TGCAGCGTTACAACAGGGGGAGGTTATGGCTACACCTTC.

The chain uses TRBV28 and TRBJ2-5; D is unclear. Trimming shortened V by 5 bases and J by 7 bases, and 11 bases separated the two germline ends. Germline CDR1 MDHEN, CDR2 SYDVKM. The CDR3 covers 12 residues. As DNA, the CDR3 is TGTGCCAGCAGTGGCCCCGGTGTGACCCAGTACTTC. Translation: CASSGPGVTQYF.

This clone was recorded only once. V gene TRBV6-6 combines with J gene TRBJ1-4; a weak D match, TRBD1 (5 bases). V lost 4 bases and J 6 bases, leaving 12 bases between the germline ends. The CDR3 loop spans 14 amino acids. The germline gives CDR1 MNHNY, CDR2 SVGAGI (reference sequence). This CDR3 is CASSSQGGDEKLFF. CDR3 DNA: TGTGCCAGCAGTTCTCAGGGAGGGGATGAAAAACTGTTTTTT.

The rearrangement uses TRBV11-2 and TRBJ2-7, with D perhaps assigned TRBD1 or TRBD2 (5 bases each). CDR3 length equals 16 residues. Germline CDR1 reads SGHAT; CDR2 reads FQNNGV. The V gene lost 5 bases and the J gene lost 4 bases, with 21 bases spanning the gap. This CDR3 reads CASSQLQDGTGYEQYF. The CDR3 DNA reads as TGTGCCAGCAGCCAACTTCAAGACGGGACGGGGTACGAGCAGTACTTC.

This chain joins TRBV18 and TRBJ2-7, with a possible D match to TRBD1 (7 bases). Germline CDR1 is KGHSH and CDR2 is LQKENI. Between the trimmed V and J ends, which lost 3 bases and 8 bases, there was a span of 17 bases. The CDR3 extends over 14 amino acids. CDR3 nucleotide sequence: TGTGCCAGCTCACCCGGAGGGACAGAACGGAAGCAGTACTTC. This translates into CASSPGGTERKQYF.

The gene calls are TRBV28 and TRBJ1-4; a weak D match, TRBD1 (5 bases). CDR1 is MDHEN and CDR2 is SYDVKM in the germline V gene. The V end lost 3 bases, the J end lost 7 bases, and 12 bases lay between the germline ends. The length of the CDR3 is 14 residues. CDR3 region: CASSFKGPIEKLFF. The DNA for the CDR3 is TGTGCCAGCAGTTTTAAGGGACCTATTGAAAAACTGTTTTTT.

This chain connects TRBV6-8 to TRBJ2-4, with D perhaps matching TRBD1 (5 bases). CDR1 is MNHGY and CDR2 is SAAAGT in the germline V gene. The CDR3 totals 13 residues. V lost 0 bases and J lost 14, with 14 bases in between. CDR3 in amino acids: CASSYSGAQGEYF. In nucleotides, the CDR3 is TGTGCCAGCAGTTACTCTGGGGCACAAGGAGAGTACTTC.

V usage is TRBV14 and J usage is TRBJ1-4; weak D call: TRBD1 (5 bases). Germline values: CDR1 SGHDN, CDR2 FVKESK. The V gene lost 4 bases and the J gene lost 5 bases, with 8 bases spanning the gap. This CDR3 is built from 13 residues. The CDR3 spells CASSPGLNEKLFF. CDR3 sequence (DNA): TGTGCCAGCAGCCCGGGACTGAATGAAAAACTGTTTTTT.

The chain joins TRBV5-4 to TRBJ1-1; D perhaps matches TRBD1 (5 bases). The CDR3 loop spans 16 amino acids. V lost 1 base to trimming and J lost 1 base, with 14 bases between them. Germline V gene data show CDR1 as SGHNT and CDR2 as YYREEE (reference sequence). CDR3 coding DNA: TGTGCCAGCAGCTTGTTTACAGGAAATCGGAACACTGAAGCTTTCTTT. The encoded protein is CASSLFTGNRNTEAFF.

The rearrangement uses TRBV6-5 and TRBJ1-1; the match to TRBD1 covers 7 bases. Looked up from germline, CDR1 is MNHEY and CDR2 is SVGAGI. The CDR3 consists of 15 residues. The V segment lost 4 bases and the J segment 7 bases; nucleotides outside the gene matches: 12. The DNA of the CDR3 is TGTGCCAGCAGTTTCCGGGACAGTGCCGCCGTTGAAGCTTTCTTT. It encodes CASSFRDSAAVEAFF.

The V gene is TRBV7-3, the J gene TRBJ2-3; 9 nucleotides agree with TRBD1. V lost 4 bases to trimming and J lost 3 bases; unmatched junction nucleotides: 5. The CDR3 totals 15 residues. CDR1 and CDR2 from the germline V gene are SGHTA and FQGTGA. CDR3 bases: TGTGCCAGCAGCTCGGTACAGGGGGCGACAGATACGCAGTATTTT. Translating gives CASSSVQGATDTQYF.

This rearrangement joins TRBV7-3 to TRBJ2-1; D is ambiguous. The CDR3 consists of 12 residues. Germline CDR1 SGHTA, CDR2 FQGTGA. V gave up 2 bases and J gave up 9 bases, with 8 bases separating them. This CDR3 is CASSLLGREQFF. In DNA, the CDR3 is TGTGCCAGCAGCTTACTAGGACGTGAGCAGTTCTTC.

V gene TRBV11-2 combines with J gene TRBJ2-1; D is undetermined. Germline V gene sequence: CDR1 SGHAT, CDR2 FQNNGV. The length of the CDR3 is 15 residues. Trimming took 4 bases from V and 1 from J, leaving 11 bases between them. This chain's CDR3 is CASSSRLMSYNEQFF. The CDR3 DNA follows: TGTGCCAGCAGCTCCCGTCTGATGTCCTACAATGAGCAGTTCTTC.

This clone has a handful of counts. This chain's CDR3 is CASSANSLGAYEQYF. The CDR3, as DNA: TGTGCCAGCTCAGCCAACTCACTAGGGGCCTACGAGCAGTACTTC. The gene calls are TRBV18 and TRBJ2-7; D may be TRBD1 or TRBD2 (5 bases each). Germline V lookup: CDR1 KGHSH, CDR2 LQKENI. V lost 5 bases and J 2 bases, leaving 16 bases between the germline ends. This CDR3 has 15 amino acids.

This chain joins TRBV5-5 and TRBJ2-7; D uncertain. V gave up 4 bases and J gave up 4 bases, with 15 bases separating them. Germline V gene sequence: CDR1 SGHKS, CDR2 YYEKEE (reference sequence). The CDR3 is 14 residues long. CDR3 protein: CASSPAPGLYEQYF. CDR3 in DNA: TGTGCCAGCAGCCCGGCCCCAGGATTGTACGAGCAGTACTTC.

V gene TRBV7-8 combines with J gene TRBJ2-1; D call uncertain. V was shortened by 4 bases and J by 6 bases, with 16 bases between the two germline ends. CDR3 length equals 15 residues. Germline lookup yields CDR1 SGHVS and CDR2 FQNEAQ. CDR3 loop: CASSSRVPKVNEQFF. For the CDR3, the DNA is TGTGCCAGCAGCTCCCGGGTCCCGAAGGTCAATGAGCAGTTCTTC. The complete variable domain, with remaining parts taken from reference TRBV7-8 and TRBJ2-1, reads GAGVSQSPRYKVAKRGQDVALRCDPISGHVSLFWYQQALGQGPEFLTYFQNEAQLDKSGLPSDRFFAERPEGSVSTLKIQRTQQEDSAVYLCASSSRVPKVNEQFFGPGTRLTVL.

The chain links TRBV7-2 to TRBJ2-7; 7 bases agree with TRBD1. The junction had 4 bases not matched to a gene; V was cut back by 1 base and J by 1 base. The CDR3 is made up of 15 amino acids. The V gene's germline CDR1 is SGHTA and CDR2 FQGNSA. In DNA, the CDR3 is TGTGCCAGCAGCTTAGTAACAGGGGTATCCTACGAGCAGTACTTC. This encodes CASSLVTGVSYEQYF. The full variable domain, its missing parts supplied by reference TRBV7-2 and TRBJ2-7, is GAGVSQSPSNKVTEKGKDVELRCDPISGHTALYWYRQSLGQGLEFLIYFQGNSAPDKSGLPSDRFSAERTGGSVSTLTIQRTQQEDSAVYLCASSLVTGVSYEQYFGPGTRLTVT.

The chain joins TRBV6-1 to TRBJ1-1; D might be TRBD1 (5 bases). This CDR3 has 14 amino acids. V was clipped by 0 bases and J by 5 bases, with 10 bases between them. Germline assignment: CDR1 MNHNS and CDR2 SASEGT. CDR3 residues: CASSEARGITEAFF. In DNA, the CDR3 is TGTGCCAGCAGTGAAGCAAGGGGTATTACTGAAGCTTTCTTT.

The V call is TRBV28, the J call TRBJ1-3; perhaps TRBD1 as D (5 bases). CDR1 and CDR2 from the germline V gene are MDHEN and SYDVKM. V shed 2 bases and J shed 11 bases, with 10 bases lying between them. The CDR3 consists of 12 residues. CDR3: CASSLLRGAIYF. The CDR3 DNA reads TGTGCCAGCAGTTTACTGAGGGGCGCCATATATTTT. The whole variable domain, remainder taken from reference TRBV28 and TRBJ1-3, is DVKVTQSSRYLVKRTGEKVFLECVQDMDHENMFWYRQDPGLGLRLIYFSYDVKMKEKGDIPEGYSVSREKKERFSLILESASTNQTSMYLCASSLLRGAIYFGEGSWLTVV.

The chain employs TRBV7-2 and TRBJ2-7; 7 nucleotides line up with TRBD2. The CDR3 is 14 residues long. Germline V gives CDR1 SGHTA, CDR2 FQGNSA. V shed 1 base and J 1 base; nucleotides not matched to a gene: 1. The CDR3 nucleotides are TGTGCCAGCAGCTTAGGGGGGGGTTCCTACGAGCAGTACTTC. The encoded protein is CASSLGGGSYEQYF. Using reference TRBV7-2 and TRBJ2-7 for the parts outside the CDR3, the full variable domain is GAGVSQSPSNKVTEKGKDVELRCDPISGHTALYWYRQSLGQGLEFLIYFQGNSAPDKSGLPSDRFSAERTGGSVSTLTIQRTQQEDSAVYLCASSLGGGSYEQYFGPGTRLTVT.

This clone was detected once. The chain links TRBV6-6 to TRBJ2-7; D not resolved. V was shortened by 0 bases and J by 6 bases, with 6 bases between the two germline ends. CDR1 MNHNY and CDR2 SVGAGI come from the germline V gene (reference sequence). This CDR3 comprises 12 residues. Here the CDR3 reads CASSYSIGEQYF. The DNA of the CDR3 is TGTGCCAGCAGTTACTCGATAGGCGAGCAGTACTTC.

The J gene is TRBJ2-6, the V gene TRBV5-6; D is unresolved. With 5 bases removed from V and 0 bases from J, the gap between germline ends came to 12 bases. Germline CDR1 and CDR2: SGHDT and YYEEEE. The CDR3 runs to 16 residues. The DNA for the CDR3 is TGTGCCAGCAGTGGAATAGGCAGCTCTGGGGCCAACGTCCTGACTTTC. Amino acids: CASSGIGSSGANVLTF. Variable domain in full (rest from reference TRBV5-6 and TRBJ2-6): DAGVTQSPTHLIKTRGQQVTLRCSPKSGHDTVSWYQQALGQGPQFIFQYYEEEERQRGNFPDRFSGHQFPNYSSELNVNALLLGDSALYLCASSGIGSSGANVLTFGAGSRLTVL.